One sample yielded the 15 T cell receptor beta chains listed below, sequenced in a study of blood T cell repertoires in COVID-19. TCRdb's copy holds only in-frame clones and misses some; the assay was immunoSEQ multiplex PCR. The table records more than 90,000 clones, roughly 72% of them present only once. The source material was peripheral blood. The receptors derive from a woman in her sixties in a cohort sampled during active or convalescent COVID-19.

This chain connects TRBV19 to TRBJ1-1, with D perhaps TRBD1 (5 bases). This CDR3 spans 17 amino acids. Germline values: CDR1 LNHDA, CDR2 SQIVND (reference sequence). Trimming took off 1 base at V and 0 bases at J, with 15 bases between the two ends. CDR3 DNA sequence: TGTGCCAGTAGTATAGGGGGGGTAGGGTGGATGAACACTGAAGCTTTCTTT. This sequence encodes CASSIGGVGWMNTEAFF.

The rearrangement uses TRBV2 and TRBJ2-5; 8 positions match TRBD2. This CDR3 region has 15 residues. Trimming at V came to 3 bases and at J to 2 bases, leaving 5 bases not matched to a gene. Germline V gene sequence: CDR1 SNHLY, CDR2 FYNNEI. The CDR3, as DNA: TGTGCCAGCAGTGAGGGAATAGCGGGGCAAGAGACCCAGTACTTC. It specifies CASSEGIAGQETQYF.

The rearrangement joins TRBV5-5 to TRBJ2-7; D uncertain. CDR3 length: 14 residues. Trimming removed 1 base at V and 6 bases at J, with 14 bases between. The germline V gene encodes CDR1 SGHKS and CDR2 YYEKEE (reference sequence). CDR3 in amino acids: CASSLSRLSREQYF. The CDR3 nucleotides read TGTGCCAGCAGCTTGAGCCGACTCTCCCGCGAGCAGTACTTC. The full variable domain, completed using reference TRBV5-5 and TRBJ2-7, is DAGVTQSPTHLIKTRGQQVTLRCSPISGHKSVSWYQQVLGQGPQFIFQYYEKEERGRGNFPDRFSARQFPNYSSELNVNALLLGDSALYLCASSLSRLSREQYFGPGTRLTVT.

The CDR3 DNA reads TGTGCCAGCAGCGTAGGTACAGGGGGCAATTCACCCCTCCACTTT. Its protein is CASSVGTGGNSPLHF. This chain links TRBV9 with TRBJ1-6, with TRBD1 identical over 9 bases. The germline CDR1 and CDR2 sequences are SGDLS and YYNGEE. The CDR3 runs 15 residues. The junction had 2 bases not matched to a gene; V was cut back by 0 bases and J by 7 bases.

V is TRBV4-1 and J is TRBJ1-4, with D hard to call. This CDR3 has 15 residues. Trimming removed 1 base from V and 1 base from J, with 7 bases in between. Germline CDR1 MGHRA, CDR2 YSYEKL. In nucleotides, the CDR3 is TGCGCCAGCAGCCAAGTTTCCCGAACTAATGAAAAACTGTTTTTT. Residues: CASSQVSRTNEKLFF.

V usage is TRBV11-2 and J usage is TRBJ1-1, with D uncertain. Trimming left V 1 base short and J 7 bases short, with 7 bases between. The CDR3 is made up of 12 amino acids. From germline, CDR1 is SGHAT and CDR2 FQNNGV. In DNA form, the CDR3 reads TGTGCCAGCAGCTTAGCTGGGCGTGAAGCTTTCTTT. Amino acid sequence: CASSLAGREAFF.

The CDR3 bases are TGTGCCAGCTCACCTCAGGGTTTAGTCCAGGATGGCTACACCTTC. Residues: CASSPQGLVQDGYTF. The rearrangement uses TRBV18 and TRBJ1-2, with a tentative D call TRBD1 (5 bases). CDR1 and CDR2 from the germline V gene are KGHSH and LQKENI. CDR3 length: 15 residues. The V gene lost 3 bases and the J gene lost 6 bases, with 17 bases spanning the gap.

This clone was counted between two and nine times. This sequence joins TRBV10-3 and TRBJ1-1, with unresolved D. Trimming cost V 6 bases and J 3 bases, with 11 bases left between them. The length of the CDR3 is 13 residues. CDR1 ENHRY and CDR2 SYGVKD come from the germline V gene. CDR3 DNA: TGTGCCATCAGCGGTCGGCAGGACACTGAAGCTTTCTTT. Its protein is CAISGRQDTEAFF.

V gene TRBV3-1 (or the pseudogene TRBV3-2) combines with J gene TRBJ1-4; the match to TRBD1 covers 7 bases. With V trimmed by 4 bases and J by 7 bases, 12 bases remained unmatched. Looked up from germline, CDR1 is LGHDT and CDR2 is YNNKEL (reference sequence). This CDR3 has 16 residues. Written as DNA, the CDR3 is TGTGCCAGCAGCCCCCTTGGGGGGACAGAGGGTGAAAAACTGTTTTTT. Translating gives CASSPLGGTEGEKLFF.

CDR3 nucleotide sequence: TGTGCCAGCAGTTCTCGCGACAGGGGGCAGGAAGGCTACACCTTC. This translates into CASSSRDRGQEGYTF. J is TRBJ1-2 and V is TRBV6-5; the match to TRBD1 covers 10 bases. V shed 4 bases and J 8 bases; nucleotides not matched to a gene: 10. The CDR3 length is 15 residues. In germline, CDR1 is MNHEY, CDR2 SVGAGI.

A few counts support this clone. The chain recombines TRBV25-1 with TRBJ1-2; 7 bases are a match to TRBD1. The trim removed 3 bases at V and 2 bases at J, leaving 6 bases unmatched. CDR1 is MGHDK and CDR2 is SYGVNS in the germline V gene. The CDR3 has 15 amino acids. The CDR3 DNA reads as TGTGCCAGCAGTGACACAGGGGACCCGAACTATGGCTACACCTTC. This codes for CASSDTGDPNYGYTF.

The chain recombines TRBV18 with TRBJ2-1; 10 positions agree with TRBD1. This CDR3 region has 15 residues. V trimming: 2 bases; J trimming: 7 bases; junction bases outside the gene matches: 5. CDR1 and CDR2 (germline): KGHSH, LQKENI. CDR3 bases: TGTGCCAGCTCACCAGCGACAGGGGGCTCGAATGAGCAGTTCTTC. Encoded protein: CASSPATGGSNEQFF. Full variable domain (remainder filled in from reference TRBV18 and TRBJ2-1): NAGVMQNPRHLVRRRGQEARLRCSPMKGHSHVYWYRQLPEEGLKFMVYLQKENIIDESGMPKERFSAEFPKEGPSILRIQQVVRGDSAAYFCASSPATGGSNEQFFGPGTRLTVL.

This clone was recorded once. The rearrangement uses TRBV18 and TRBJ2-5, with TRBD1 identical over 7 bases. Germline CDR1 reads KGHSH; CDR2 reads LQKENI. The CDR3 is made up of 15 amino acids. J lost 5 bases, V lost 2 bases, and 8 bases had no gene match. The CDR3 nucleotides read TGTGCCAGCTCACCAGTGACAGGGTATGGGGAGACCCAGTACTTC. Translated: CASSPVTGYGETQYF.

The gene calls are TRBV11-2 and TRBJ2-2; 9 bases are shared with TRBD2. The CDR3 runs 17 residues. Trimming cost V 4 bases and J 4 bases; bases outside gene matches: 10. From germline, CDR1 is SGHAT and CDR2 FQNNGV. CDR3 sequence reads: CASSSTAGLAGTGELFF. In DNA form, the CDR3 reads TGTGCCAGCAGCTCCACGGCGGGACTAGCCGGCACCGGGGAGCTGTTTTTT.

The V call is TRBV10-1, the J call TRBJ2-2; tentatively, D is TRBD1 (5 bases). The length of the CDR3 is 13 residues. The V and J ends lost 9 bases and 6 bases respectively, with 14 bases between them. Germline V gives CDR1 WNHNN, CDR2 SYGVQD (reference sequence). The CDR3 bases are TGCGCCAGTCAAAGGGGATTGGCCGGGGAGCTGTTTTTT. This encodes CASQRGLAGELFF.